This T cell receptor beta chain was sequenced in a study of T cell responses to AZD1222 COVID-19 vaccine. This CDR3 has 20 amino acids. J was trimmed by 0 bases and V by 6 bases; bases with no gene match: 10. Germline loops: CDR1 MNHEY, CDR2 SVGEGT. The data were produced by immunoSEQ multiplex PCR, yet TCRdb's version contains in-frame clones alone and is incomplete. The profile shows 200,000 or so clones, roughly 92% of them singletons. General study points: Sampled repertoires all dated from after the peak T cell response. The donors showed a predominance of white British ancestry and of females, with possible underestimation of clonal diversity. Just six AZD1222 recipients tested seropositive at baseline.

This clone was detected only once. Its antigen is not identified. Sequencing was performed on peripheral blood, taken 28 days after the second AZD1222 dose. The receptor was isolated from an adult who received the AZD1222 COVID-19 vaccine. This rearrangement joins TRBV6-2 or TRBV6-3 to TRBJ2-6; 14 nucleotides line up with TRBD2. The CDR3 region is CASSPGTSGGEVSGANVLTF. CDR3 nucleotide sequence: TGTGCCAGCAGCCCCGGGACTAGCGGGGGCGAGGTCTCTGGGGCCAACGTCCTGACTTTC.